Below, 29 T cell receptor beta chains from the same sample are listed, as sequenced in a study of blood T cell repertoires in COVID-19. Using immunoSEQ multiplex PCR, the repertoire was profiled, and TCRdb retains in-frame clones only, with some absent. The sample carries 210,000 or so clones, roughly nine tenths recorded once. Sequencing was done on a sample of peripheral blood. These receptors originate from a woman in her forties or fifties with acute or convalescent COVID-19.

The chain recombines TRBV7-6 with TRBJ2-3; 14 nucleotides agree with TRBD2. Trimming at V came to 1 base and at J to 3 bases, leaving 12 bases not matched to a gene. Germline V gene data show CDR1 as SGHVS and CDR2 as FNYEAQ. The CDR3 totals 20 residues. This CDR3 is CASSLVSGTSGSSWTDTQYF. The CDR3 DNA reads TGTGCCAGCAGCTTAGTTTCCGGGACTAGCGGGAGCTCGTGGACAGATACGCAGTATTTT.

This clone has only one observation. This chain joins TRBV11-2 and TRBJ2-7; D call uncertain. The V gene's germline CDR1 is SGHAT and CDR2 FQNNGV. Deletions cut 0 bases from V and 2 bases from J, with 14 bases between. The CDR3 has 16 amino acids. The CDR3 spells CASSLDLRLPTYEQYF. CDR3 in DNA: TGTGCCAGCAGCTTAGATTTGAGGCTCCCCACCTACGAGCAGTACTTC.

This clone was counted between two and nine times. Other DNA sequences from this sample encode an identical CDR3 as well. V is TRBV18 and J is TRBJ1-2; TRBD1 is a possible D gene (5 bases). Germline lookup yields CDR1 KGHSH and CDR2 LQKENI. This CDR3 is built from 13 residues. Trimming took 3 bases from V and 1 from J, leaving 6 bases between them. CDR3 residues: CASSPDSNYGYTF. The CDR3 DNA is TGTGCCAGCTCACCCGACAGTAACTATGGCTACACCTTC. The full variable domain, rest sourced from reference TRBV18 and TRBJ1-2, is NAGVMQNPRHLVRRRGQEARLRCSPMKGHSHVYWYRQLPEEGLKFMVYLQKENIIDESGMPKERFSAEFPKEGPSILRIQQVVRGDSAAYFCASSPDSNYGYTFGSGTRLTVV.

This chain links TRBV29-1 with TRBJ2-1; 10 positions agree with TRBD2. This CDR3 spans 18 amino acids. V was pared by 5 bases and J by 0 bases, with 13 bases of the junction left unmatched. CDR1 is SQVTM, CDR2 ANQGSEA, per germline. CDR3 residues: CSVMSGRVALSSYNEQFF. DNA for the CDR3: TGCAGCGTTATGAGCGGGAGGGTAGCCCTTAGCTCCTACAATGAGCAGTTCTTC.

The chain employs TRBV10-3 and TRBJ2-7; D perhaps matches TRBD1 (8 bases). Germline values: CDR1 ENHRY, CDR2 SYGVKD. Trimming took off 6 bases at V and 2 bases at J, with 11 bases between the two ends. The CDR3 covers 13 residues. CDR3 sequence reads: CAIRQGGAYEQYF. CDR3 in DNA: TGTGCCATCAGACAGGGGGGGGCCTACGAGCAGTACTTC.

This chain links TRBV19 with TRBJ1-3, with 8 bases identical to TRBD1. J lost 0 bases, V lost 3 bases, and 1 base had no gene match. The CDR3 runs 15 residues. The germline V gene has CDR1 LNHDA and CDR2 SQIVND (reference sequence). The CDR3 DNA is TGTGCCAGTAGTATCGACAGGGGCTCTGGAAACACCATATATTTT. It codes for CASSIDRGSGNTIYF.

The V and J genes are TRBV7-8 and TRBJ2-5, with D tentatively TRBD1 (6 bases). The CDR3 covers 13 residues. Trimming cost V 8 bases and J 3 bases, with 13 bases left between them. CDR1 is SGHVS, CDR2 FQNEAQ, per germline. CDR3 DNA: TGTGCCAGCCTTGGACAGCCAAAAGAGACCCAGTACTTC. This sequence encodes CASLGQPKETQYF.

In DNA form, the CDR3 reads TGTGCCAGCAGCTTAGGAGGGGGAGACTATGGCTACACCTTC. The encoded protein is CASSLGGGDYGYTF. This rearrangement joins TRBV11-1 to TRBJ1-2; tentative D call: TRBD1 (6 bases). The CDR3 has 14 residues. Germline CDR1 is SGHAT and CDR2 is FQDESV (reference sequence). The V gene lost 1 base and the J gene lost 3 bases, with 9 bases spanning the gap.

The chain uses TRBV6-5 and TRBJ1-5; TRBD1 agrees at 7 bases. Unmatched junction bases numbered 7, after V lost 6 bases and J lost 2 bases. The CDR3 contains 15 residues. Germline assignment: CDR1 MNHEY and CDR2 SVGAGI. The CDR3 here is CASSSTGSGNQPQHF. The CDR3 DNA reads TGTGCCAGCAGCTCGACAGGGTCCGGCAATCAGCCCCAGCATTTT.

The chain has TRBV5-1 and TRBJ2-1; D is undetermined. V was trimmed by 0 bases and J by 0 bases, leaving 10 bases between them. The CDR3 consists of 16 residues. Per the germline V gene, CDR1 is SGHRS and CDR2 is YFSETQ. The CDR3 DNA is TGCGCCAGCAGCTTGGCGCCCATGAGCTCCTACAATGAGCAGTTCTTC. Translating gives CASSLAPMSSYNEQFF.

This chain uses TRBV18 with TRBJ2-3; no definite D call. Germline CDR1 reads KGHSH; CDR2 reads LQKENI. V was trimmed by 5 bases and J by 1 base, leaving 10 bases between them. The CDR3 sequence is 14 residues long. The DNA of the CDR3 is TGTGCCAGCTCAGAGTCCCTTGGCACAGATACGCAGTATTTT. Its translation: CASSESLGTDTQYF.

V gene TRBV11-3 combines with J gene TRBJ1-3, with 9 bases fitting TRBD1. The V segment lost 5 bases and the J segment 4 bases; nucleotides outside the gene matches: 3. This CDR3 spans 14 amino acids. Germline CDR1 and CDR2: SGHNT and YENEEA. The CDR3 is CASSLTGGGNTIYF. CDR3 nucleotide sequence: TGTGCCAGCAGCCTTACAGGGGGCGGAAACACCATATATTTT.

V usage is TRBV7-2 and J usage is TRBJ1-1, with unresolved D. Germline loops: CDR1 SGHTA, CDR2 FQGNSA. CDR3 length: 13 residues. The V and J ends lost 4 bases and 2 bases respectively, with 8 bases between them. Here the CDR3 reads CASSSIPNTEAFF. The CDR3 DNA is TGTGCCAGCAGCTCTATCCCTAACACTGAAGCTTTCTTT.

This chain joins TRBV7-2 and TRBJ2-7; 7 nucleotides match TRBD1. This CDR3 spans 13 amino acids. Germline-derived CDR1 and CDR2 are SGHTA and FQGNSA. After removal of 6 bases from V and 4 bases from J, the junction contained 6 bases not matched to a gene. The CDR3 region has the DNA TGTGCCAGCAGGAACTCGGACAGGTACGAGCAGTACTTC. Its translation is CASRNSDRYEQYF. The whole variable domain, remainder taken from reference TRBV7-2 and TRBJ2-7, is GAGVSQSPSNKVTEKGKDVELRCDPISGHTALYWYRQSLGQGLEFLIYFQGNSAPDKSGLPSDRFSAERTGGSVSTLTIQRTQQEDSAVYLCASRNSDRYEQYFGPGTRLTVT.

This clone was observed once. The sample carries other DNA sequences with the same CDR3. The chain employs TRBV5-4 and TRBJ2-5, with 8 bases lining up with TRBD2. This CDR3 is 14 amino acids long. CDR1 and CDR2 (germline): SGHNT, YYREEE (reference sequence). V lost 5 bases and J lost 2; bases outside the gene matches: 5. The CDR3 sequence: CASSPGTRQETQYF. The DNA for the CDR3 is TGTGCCAGCAGTCCAGGGACTAGACAAGAGACCCAGTACTTC.

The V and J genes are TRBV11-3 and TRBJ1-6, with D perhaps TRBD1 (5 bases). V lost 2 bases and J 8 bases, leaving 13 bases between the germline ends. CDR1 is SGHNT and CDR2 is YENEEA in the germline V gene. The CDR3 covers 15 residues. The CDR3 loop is CASSLPAGTDSPLHF. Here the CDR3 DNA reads TGTGCCAGCAGCTTACCCGCAGGGACTGATTCACCCCTCCACTTT.

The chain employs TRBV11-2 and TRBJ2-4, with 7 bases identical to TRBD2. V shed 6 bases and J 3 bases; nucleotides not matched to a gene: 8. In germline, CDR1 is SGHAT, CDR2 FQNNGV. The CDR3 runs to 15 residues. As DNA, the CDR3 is TGTGCCAGCAGAAACCCGAGCGGGAACAAAAACATTCAGTACTTC. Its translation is CASRNPSGNKNIQYF.

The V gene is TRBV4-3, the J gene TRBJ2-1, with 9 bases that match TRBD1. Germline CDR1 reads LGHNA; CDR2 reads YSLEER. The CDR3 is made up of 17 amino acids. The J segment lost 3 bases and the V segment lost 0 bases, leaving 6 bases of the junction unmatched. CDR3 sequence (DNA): TGCGCCAGCAGCCAAGATTACGGGACAGGGAACTACAATGAGCAGTTCTTC. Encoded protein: CASSQDYGTGNYNEQFF.

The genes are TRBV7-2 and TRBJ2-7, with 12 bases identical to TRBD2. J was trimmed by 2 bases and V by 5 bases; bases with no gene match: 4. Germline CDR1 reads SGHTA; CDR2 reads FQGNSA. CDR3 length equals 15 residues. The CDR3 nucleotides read TGTGCCAGCAGCGGAAGACTAGCGGGGGCCTACGAGCAGTACTTC. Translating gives CASSGRLAGAYEQYF.

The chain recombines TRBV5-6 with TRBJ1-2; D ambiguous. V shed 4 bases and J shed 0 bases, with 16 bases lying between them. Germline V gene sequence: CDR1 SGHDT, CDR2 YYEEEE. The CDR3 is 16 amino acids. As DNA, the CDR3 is TGTGCCAGCAGCGGGCCCCCCTACCATACTAACTATGGCTACACCTTC. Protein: CASSGPPYHTNYGYTF.

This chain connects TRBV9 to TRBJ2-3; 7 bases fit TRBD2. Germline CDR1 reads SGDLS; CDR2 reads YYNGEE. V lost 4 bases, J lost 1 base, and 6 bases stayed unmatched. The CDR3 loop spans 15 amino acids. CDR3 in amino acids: CASSNLAARTDTQYF. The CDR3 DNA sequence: TGTGCCAGCAGCAACCTAGCGGCCCGCACAGATACGCAGTATTTT.

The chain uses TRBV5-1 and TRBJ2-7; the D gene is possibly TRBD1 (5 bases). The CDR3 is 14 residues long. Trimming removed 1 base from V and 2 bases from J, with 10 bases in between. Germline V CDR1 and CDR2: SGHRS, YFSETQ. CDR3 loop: CASSLLQGTYEQYF. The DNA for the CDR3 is TGCGCCAGCAGCTTGCTGCAGGGAACCTACGAGCAGTACTTC.

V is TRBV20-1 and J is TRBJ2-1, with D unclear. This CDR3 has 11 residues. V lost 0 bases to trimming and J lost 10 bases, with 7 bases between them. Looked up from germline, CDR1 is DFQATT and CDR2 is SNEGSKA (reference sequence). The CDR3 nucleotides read TGCAGTGCTAGAGATCGCAGGGAGCAGTTCTTC. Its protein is CSARDRREQFF.

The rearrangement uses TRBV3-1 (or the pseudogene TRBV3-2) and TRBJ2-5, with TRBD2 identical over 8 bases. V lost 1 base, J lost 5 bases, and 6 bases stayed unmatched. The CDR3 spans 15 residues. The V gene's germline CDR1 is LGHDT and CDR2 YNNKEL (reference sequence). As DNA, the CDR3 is TGTGCCAGCAGCCAAGGGGCTAGCGGGCTGGAGACCCAGTACTTC. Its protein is CASSQGASGLETQYF.

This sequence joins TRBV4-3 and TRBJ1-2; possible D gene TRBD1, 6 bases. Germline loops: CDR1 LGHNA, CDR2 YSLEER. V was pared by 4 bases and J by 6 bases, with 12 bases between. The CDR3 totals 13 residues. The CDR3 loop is CASSLQGLDGYTF. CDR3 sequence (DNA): TGCGCCAGCAGCCTACAGGGTTTGGATGGCTACACCTTC.

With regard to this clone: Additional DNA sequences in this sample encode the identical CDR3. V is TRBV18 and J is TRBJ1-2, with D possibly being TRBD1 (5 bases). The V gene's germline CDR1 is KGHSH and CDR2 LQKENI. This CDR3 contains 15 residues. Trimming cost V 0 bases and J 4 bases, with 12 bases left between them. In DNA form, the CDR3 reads TGTGCCAGCTCACCACCGGGTGGGGCCAGCTATGGCTACACCTTC. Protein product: CASSPPGGASYGYTF.

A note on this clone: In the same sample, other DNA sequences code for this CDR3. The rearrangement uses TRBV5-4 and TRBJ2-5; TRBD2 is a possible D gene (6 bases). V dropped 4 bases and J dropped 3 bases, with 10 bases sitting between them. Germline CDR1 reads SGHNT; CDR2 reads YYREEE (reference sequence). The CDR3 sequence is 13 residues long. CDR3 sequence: CASSLGTEETQYF. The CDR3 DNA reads TGTGCCAGCAGCCTAGGGACTGAAGAGACCCAGTACTTC.

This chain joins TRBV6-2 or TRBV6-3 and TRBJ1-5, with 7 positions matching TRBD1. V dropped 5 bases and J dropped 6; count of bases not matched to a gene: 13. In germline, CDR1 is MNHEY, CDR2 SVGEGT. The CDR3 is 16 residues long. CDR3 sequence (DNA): TGTGCCAGCAGTACAGGAGGGGGCGCTTGGAGTCAGCCCCAGCATTTT. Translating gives CASSTGGGAWSQPQHF.

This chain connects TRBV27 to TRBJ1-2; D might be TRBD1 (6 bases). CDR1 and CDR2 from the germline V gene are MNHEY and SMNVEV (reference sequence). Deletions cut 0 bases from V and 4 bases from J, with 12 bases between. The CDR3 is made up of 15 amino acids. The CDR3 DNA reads TGTGCCAGCAGTTTATCAGCAGGGGATGTCTATGGCTACACCTTC. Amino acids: CASSLSAGDVYGYTF.